This T cell receptor beta chain was recorded in a study of blood T cell repertoires in COVID-19. Germline values: CDR1 MNHEY, CDR2 SVGAGI. Trimming shortened V by 11 bases and J by 0 bases, and 5 bases separated the two germline ends. The CDR3 runs to 11 residues. Per the original data handling: It was from reference gene primer amplification that nucleated cell counts were estimated. TCRdb's table, derived via immunoSEQ multiplex PCR, lists solely in-frame clones and lacks some. Clone size and V and J calls were adopted from that table, with D and trimming inferred from the DNA. The table lists some 42,000 clones, 90% of them singletons, with about 3% in the top ten.

The TCR sequence derives from a man aged 45-65 years with active COVID-19. The rearrangement joins TRBV6-5 to TRBJ2-1; D not certain. The specimen sequenced was peripheral blood. CDR3 protein: CASRSYNEQFF. The CDR3 DNA sequence: TGTGCCTCCCGCTCCTACAATGAGCAGTTCTTC.